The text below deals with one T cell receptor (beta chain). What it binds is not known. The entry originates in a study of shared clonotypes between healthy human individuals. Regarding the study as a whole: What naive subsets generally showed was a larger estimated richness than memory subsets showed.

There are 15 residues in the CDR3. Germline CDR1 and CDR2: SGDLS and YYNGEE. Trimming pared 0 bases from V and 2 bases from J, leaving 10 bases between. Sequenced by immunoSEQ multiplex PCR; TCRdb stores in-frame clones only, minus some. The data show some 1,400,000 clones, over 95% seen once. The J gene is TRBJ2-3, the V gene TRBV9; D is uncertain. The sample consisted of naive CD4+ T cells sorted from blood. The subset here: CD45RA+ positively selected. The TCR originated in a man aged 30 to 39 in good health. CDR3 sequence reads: CASSVDSGYTDTQYF. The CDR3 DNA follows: TGTGCCAGCAGCGTAGATTCGGGTTACACAGATACGCAGTATTTT.